This is a list of T cell receptor beta chains from one sample in a study of technical replicates of blood from several donors. The table came from immunoSEQ multiplex PCR; TCRdb's copy has only in-frame clones and leaves some out. The profile shows 80,000 or so clones, roughly 96% of them singletons. Sequencing was carried out using T cells isolated from PBMCs. These TCRs come from a human donor in good health. The CDR3 runs from the conserved cysteine through the conserved F or W. Each record gives: V gene, D gene, clone size, J gene, CDR3 DNA, CDR3 protein. The D gene is left open where the match is weak. Not all rows give a size; the values are once, few, many and, for expanded clones, a class.

V: TRBV6-5
D: TRBD1
size: .
J: TRBJ2-7
DNA: TGTGCCAGCAGTTACTCGACAGGGGGGACCGAGCAGTACTTC
CDR3: CASSYSTGGTEQYF

V: TRBV15
D: .
size: once
J: TRBJ1-5
DNA: TGTGCCACCAGCAGGCGGACAGCGAATAGAACAAATCAGCCCCAGCATTTT
CDR3: CATSRRTANRTNQPQHF

V: TRBV27
D: TRBD2
size: .
J: TRBJ2-3
DNA: TGTGCCAGCAGTCCGGGACTAGCGGATATTCGCACAGATACGCAGTATTTT
CDR3: CASSPGLADIRTDTQYF

V: TRBV19
D: TRBD1
size: .
J: TRBJ1-5
DNA: TGTGCCAGTACCCGGGCAGGGGGCGGGCCCCAGCATTTT
CDR3: CASTRAGGGPQHF

V: TRBV2
D: .
size: .
J: TRBJ1-2
DNA: TGTGCCAGCAGTGACCGCCCGGGGTTCGGCTATGGCTACACCTTC
CDR3: CASSDRPGFGYGYTF

V: TRBV21-1
D: .
size: .
J: TRBJ2-5
DNA: TGTGCCAGCAGACCTTGTGGGGGCAGGGAGACCCAGTACTTC
CDR3: CASRPCGGRETQYF

V: TRBV2
D: .
size: .
J: TRBJ2-7
DNA: TGTGCCACCAGAGCAAAGGGACTCGCCGCGGGTGAGCAGTACTTC
CDR3: CATRAKGLAAGEQYF

V: TRBV5-1
D: .
size: .
J: TRBJ2-2
DNA: TGCGCCAGCAGCTCCCCGTGGAGGGGAGTCACCGGGGAGCTGTTTTTT
CDR3: CASSSPWRGVTGELFF

V: TRBV15
D: .
size: .
J: TRBJ1-1
DNA: TGTGCCACCAGCGTAGACAGCTTAGAAGCTTTCTTT
CDR3: CATSVDSLEAFF

V: TRBV6-1
D: .
size: .
J: TRBJ2-3
DNA: TGTGCCAGCAGTGAAGCGGCGGGACAGCGGTGGGATACGCAGTATTTT
CDR3: CASSEAAGQRWDTQYF

V: TRBV2
D: .
size: .
J: TRBJ1-5
DNA: TGTGCCAGCAGCATGGGGACACCAGTAAAGGCCCAGCATTTT
CDR3: CASSMGTPVKAQHF

V: TRBV9
D: TRBD2
size: .
J: TRBJ2-1
DNA: TGTGCCAGCAGCGTAGCTACACGGGGGGGCAATGAGCAGTTCTTC
CDR3: CASSVATRGGNEQFF

V: TRBV6-6
D: TRBD1
size: once
J: TRBJ1-2
DNA: TGTGCCAGCAGTTTCCGGACAGGGGCCTATGGCTACACCTTC
CDR3: CASSFRTGAYGYTF

V: TRBV28
D: .
size: .
J: TRBJ1-2
DNA: TGTGCCAGCAGGTTTACAATAGGGGCAGGGAACCATGGCTACACCTTC
CDR3: CASRFTIGAGNHGYTF

V: TRBV5-5
D: .
size: .
J: TRBJ2-1
DNA: TGTGCCAGCAGCTTACAGGGTACCCAATACAATGAGCAGTTCTTC
CDR3: CASSLQGTQYNEQFF

V: TRBV5-5
D: .
size: .
J: TRBJ2-7
DNA: TGTGCCAGCAGCTTGGGCAGAATCTACGAGCAGTACTTC
CDR3: CASSLGRIYEQYF

V: TRBV5-6
D: TRBD2
size: once
J: TRBJ2-1
DNA: TGTGCCAGCAGCTCGGGGACTAGCTGGATTAAGTACAATGAGCAGTTCTTC
CDR3: CASSSGTSWIKYNEQFF

V: TRBV5-1
D: .
size: .
J: TRBJ1-5
DNA: TGCGCCAGCAGCTTGGGAGGAATCGATCAGCCCCAGCATTTT
CDR3: CASSLGGIDQPQHF

V: TRBV9
D: .
size: .
J: TRBJ2-1
DNA: TGTGCCAGCACCGGAGGGGTATGGGGGGATGAGCAGTTCTTC
CDR3: CASTGGVWGDEQFF

V: TRBV28
D: TRBD1
size: .
J: TRBJ2-3
DNA: TGTGCCAGCAGCCCCTCACCGGGACAGGGGGTTGGTGATACGCAGTATTTT
CDR3: CASSPSPGQGVGDTQYF